This TCR beta chain was captured by sequencing in a study of blood T cells in healthy people across ages (dated by TCRdb to 2013 to 2016). Background on the whole study: In model experiments, roughly one uniquely barcoded TCR beta cDNA molecule per two T cells was captured by template switching. Age-related changes in TCR beta repertoire diversity were measured in the study by deep sequencing normalized with unique cDNA molecular identifiers. The donors were split into four age groups: young (average 16 years), middle-aged (roughly 39), aged (about 56) and long-lived (about 74). To avoid experimental bias, donors of different ages were randomly spread across the sequencing lanes. Using the same blood draw, the study looked at two additional independent replicas of 1 million unique cDNA reads for two donors, one aged 18 to 30 and the other aged 80 or older.

V lost 5 bases and J lost 8 bases; the stretch between them is 15 bases long. The CDR3 measures 13 amino acids from cysteine to phenylalanine. Of all the DNA, just the CDR3 is kept, 39 bases in frame from base 1. CDR1 and CDR2 were assigned from the germline V gene (reference sequence) as SEHNR and FQNEAQ. The full study reports these points: Observed TCR beta diversity per million T cells fell roughly linearly with age, and a significant reduction was already apparent by age roughly 40. Compared with the aged group, the long-lived group had more naive CD4+ T cells, fewer expanded clones and increased TCR diversity, a pattern suggesting age selection. Because profiling used bulk unsorted PBMCs, naive and antigen-experienced compartments could not be compared conclusively. The percentage of naive T cells measured by flow cytometry correlated strongly with observed TCR beta diversity. Estimates of total diversity from one million sequenced T cells were regarded as lower bounds and underestimates. Because the CMV infection status of the donors was unknown, age-related changes in expanded clonotypes may potentially have been confounded.

Concerning this clonotype: The antigen it recognizes is unknown. Base qualities are not recorded, but no much larger clone differs from it by a single base.

Donors were about 36 systemically healthy Caucasian individuals from Russia aged roughly 6 to 90 years. Approximately 11 milliliters of peripheral blood were drawn from each donor into EDTA-treated Vacutainer tubes. Ficoll-Paque density-gradient centrifugation was used to isolate PBMCs, with at least 6.5 million per sample. Trizol reagent was used to extract total RNA from PBMCs, with at least 6 micrograms per sample. For every donor, flow cytometry on a PBMC aliquot measured the percentage of naive CD45RAhigh/CD27high T cells. Libraries were built with 5' RACE. TCRdb names Illumina HiSeq 2500 as the instrument used. The second PCR ran for about 6 to 11 cycles and used a J-beta primer mix along with a sample-barcoded 5' primer. Each TCR beta cDNA molecule received a unique molecular identifier from a template-switch 5' adaptor carrying 12 random nucleotides. Each sample yielded at least 2.5 million CDR3-containing paired-end reads. First-strand cDNA synthesis was performed from all RNA using the Mint cDNA synthesis kit, with priming by a TRBC-specific oligonucleotide. Following uracil-DNA glycosylase treatment, a first 18-cycle PCR with universal primers M1SS and BC2_uni_R was performed on all cDNA. Concerning the study's data processing: For normalization, 1 million high-quality reads were randomly selected from each sample, with every read carrying a distinct molecular identifier. Instead of being binned into consensus sequences, reads with shared molecular identifiers were discarded. MiTCR, run with a Q25 quality threshold and the strictest error-elimination algorithm, handled CDR3 identification, clonotype clustering and error correction. A nonparametric unseen species model using Euler transformation provided a lower-bound estimate of total TCR beta diversity. TCRdb reworked the public reads: Q25 trimming with fastp, MiXCR clone assembly, productive beta chains retained. When rows share a CDR3 protein, they turn into one entry using the most common DNA and genes. The V and J calls come from TCRdb's annotation, not from the publication. The sample profile shows 660,000 or so distinct CDR3 sequences; 58% of them were found once. In total, the top ten clones hold around 37% of the sample.

Sequenced sample: blood. In this chain, TRBV7-9 is recombined with TRBJ1-1; no confident D gene assignment can be made. This TCR derives from a man in his 60s in good health. The CDR3 protein is CASSGKFRGEAFF. The base sequence is TGTGCCAGCAGCGGAAAGTTCCGGGGAGAAGCTTTCTTT.